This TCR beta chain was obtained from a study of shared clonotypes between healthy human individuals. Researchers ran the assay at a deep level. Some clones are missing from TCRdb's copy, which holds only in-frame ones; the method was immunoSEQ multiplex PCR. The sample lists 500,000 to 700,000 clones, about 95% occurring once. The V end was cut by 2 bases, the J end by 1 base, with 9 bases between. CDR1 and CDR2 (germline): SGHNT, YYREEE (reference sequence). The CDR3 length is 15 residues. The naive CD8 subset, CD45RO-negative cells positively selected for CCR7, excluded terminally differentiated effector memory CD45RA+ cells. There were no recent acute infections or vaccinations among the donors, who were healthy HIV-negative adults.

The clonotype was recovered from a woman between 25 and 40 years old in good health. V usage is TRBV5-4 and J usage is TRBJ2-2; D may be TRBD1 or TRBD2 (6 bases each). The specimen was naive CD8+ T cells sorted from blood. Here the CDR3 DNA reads TGTGCCAGCAGCTTCAAGGGGGGGAACACCGGGGAGCTGTTTTTT. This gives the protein CASSFKGGNTGELFF.